This T cell receptor beta chain was recorded in a study of T cell repertoires in cytomegalovirus infection. In this sample, this clonotype turned up many times. The antigen is not known. Using its own MiXCR run on the reads, TCRdb lists one record per CDR3 protein. The sample lists fewer than 950,000 distinct CDR3 sequences, 32% occurring once. The CDR3 spans 15 residues. The V and J ends lost 1 base and 3 bases, in that order; junction bases with no gene match: 0. Germline assignment: CDR1 SGHVS and CDR2 FQNEAQ. The sample in question was cultured CD8+ T cells from PBMCs, obtained from culture after CMV antigen stimulation. This clonotype was obtained from a human donor in good health (CMV status not recorded). Some clones in this sample may be carry-over from other donors' samples. The chain recombines TRBV7-8 with TRBJ2-2, with 9 bases matching TRBD1. The DNA of the CDR3 is TGTGCCAGCAGCTTAGGGACAGGGGACACCGGGGAGCTGTTTTTT. Its translation is CASSLGTGDTGELFF.